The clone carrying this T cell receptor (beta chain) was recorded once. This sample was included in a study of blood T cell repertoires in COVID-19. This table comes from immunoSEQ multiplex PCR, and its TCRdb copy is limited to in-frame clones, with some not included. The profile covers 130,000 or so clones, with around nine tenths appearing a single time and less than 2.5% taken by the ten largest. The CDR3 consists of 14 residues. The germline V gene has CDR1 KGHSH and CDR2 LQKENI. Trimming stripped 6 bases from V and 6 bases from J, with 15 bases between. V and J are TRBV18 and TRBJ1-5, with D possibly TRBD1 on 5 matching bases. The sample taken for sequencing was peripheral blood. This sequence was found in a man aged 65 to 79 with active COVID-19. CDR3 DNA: TGTGCCAGCTCCCTTGACAGTGACGGTCAGCCCCAGCATTTT. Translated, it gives CASSLDSDGQPQHF.